A single sample gave rise to the 2 T cell receptor beta chains below, sequenced in a study of blood T cell repertoires in COVID-19. Data came from immunoSEQ multiplex PCR; TCRdb stores just in-frame clones and leaves some out. In the table there are roughly 48,000 clones, around 83% of which are singletons. The specimen was peripheral blood. These TCRs come from a human donor in a cohort sampled during active COVID-19.

This chain joins TRBV30 and TRBJ2-2, with 11 bases fitting TRBD2. The J segment lost 6 bases and the V segment lost 8 bases, leaving 11 bases of the junction unmatched. Germline V gene data show CDR1 as GTSNPN and CDR2 as SVGIG (reference sequence). The CDR3 consists of 15 residues. The CDR3 is CAQSRSGGAAGELFF. CDR3 nucleotides: TGTGCCCAAAGCCGTAGCGGGGGGGCTGCCGGGGAGCTGTTTTTT.

This sequence joins TRBV7-8 and TRBJ1-5; a weak D match, TRBD1 (6 bases). CDR3 length equals 16 residues. Trimming cost V 3 bases and J 9 bases, with 21 bases left between them. CDR1 and CDR2 (germline): SGHVS, FQNEAQ. The DNA of the CDR3 is TGTGCCAGCAGCTTGGGGACGGACAGCACTTTTCGGCCCCAGCATTTT. It codes for CASSLGTDSTFRPQHF.